The 23 T cell receptor beta chains given below trace back to one sample, sequenced in a study of cytomegalovirus exposure and HLA in healthy donors. Using immunoSEQ multiplex PCR, the repertoire was profiled, and TCRdb retains in-frame clones only, with some absent. The sample lists roughly 140,000 clones; around nine tenths were seen once. The sample was PBMCs. All receptors derive from a woman between 18 and 29 years old in good health and CMV-seropositive.

The chain is built from TRBV7-2 and TRBJ2-3; D unresolved. The CDR3 consists of 17 residues. V lost 1 base and J 6 bases, leaving 20 bases between the germline ends. Per germline, CDR1 SGHTA and CDR2 FQGNSA. In DNA form, the CDR3 reads TGTGCCAGCAGCTTAGTAGTGGCCCGCGGTGGTTCGGATACGCAGTATTTT. Its protein product is CASSLVVARGGSDTQYF.

The rearrangement uses TRBV28 and TRBJ1-1; 7 bases fit TRBD1. This CDR3 contains 17 residues. The trim removed 5 bases at V and 1 base at J, leaving 13 bases unmatched. Germline CDR1 is MDHEN and CDR2 is SYDVKM. This chain's CDR3 is CASSNWAAGGANTEAFF. The CDR3 DNA sequence: TGTGCCAGCAGTAACTGGGCGGCAGGGGGTGCGAACACTGAAGCTTTCTTT.

The chain employs TRBV7-6 and TRBJ1-4; 8 bases agree with TRBD1. The junction had 9 bases not matched to a gene; V was cut back by 5 bases and J by 4 bases. This CDR3 has 16 amino acids. The germline V gene encodes CDR1 SGHVS and CDR2 FNYEAQ. CDR3 coding DNA: TGTGCCAGCAGCCTGTCCGGACAGGGCTATAATGAAAAACTGTTTTTT. It encodes CASSLSGQGYNEKLFF.

The genes are TRBV15 and TRBJ2-1; TRBD1 is a possible D gene (5 bases). CDR1 and CDR2 (germline): LNHNV, YYDKDF (reference sequence). Trimming took 0 bases from V and 4 from J, leaving 13 bases between them. The CDR3 spans 16 residues. DNA of the CDR3: TGTGCCACCAGCAGAGATTCAGGGAAGTTTTACAATGAGCAGTTCTTC. Translated, it gives CATSRDSGKFYNEQFF.

The chain employs TRBV7-9 and TRBJ2-7, with D perhaps matching TRBD1 (6 bases). Looked up from germline, CDR1 is SEHNR and CDR2 is FQNEAQ (reference sequence). The CDR3 is 12 residues long. Trimming stripped 4 bases from V and 6 bases from J, with 10 bases between. For the CDR3, the DNA is TGTGCCAGCAGCTCGACAGGTGGCGAGCAGTACTTC. Protein product: CASSSTGGEQYF.

The chain carries TRBV28 and TRBJ1-6, with TRBD1 matching 7 bases. This CDR3 has 14 residues. Germline CDR1 MDHEN, CDR2 SYDVKM. Trimming cost V 4 bases and J 9 bases; bases outside gene matches: 6. The CDR3 loop reads CASSYRTGVSPLHF. In DNA form, the CDR3 reads TGTGCCAGCAGTTATAGGACAGGCGTTTCACCCCTCCACTTT. The variable domain in full, completed from reference TRBV28 and TRBJ1-6, reads DVKVTQSSRYLVKRTGEKVFLECVQDMDHENMFWYRQDPGLGLRLIYFSYDVKMKEKGDIPEGYSVSREKKERFSLILESASTNQTSMYLCASSYRTGVSPLHFGNGTRLTVT.

The rearrangement uses TRBV10-3 and TRBJ2-7, with D uncertain. Germline V gene sequence: CDR1 ENHRY, CDR2 SYGVKD. This CDR3 comprises 15 residues. Trimming stripped 0 bases from V and 6 bases from J, with 15 bases between. The CDR3 is CAISESASGASEQYF. DNA for the CDR3: TGTGCCATCAGTGAGTCCGCCTCTGGAGCATCCGAGCAGTACTTC.

V usage is TRBV19 and J usage is TRBJ1-2, with D maybe TRBD1 (5 bases). This CDR3 contains 14 residues. CDR1 and CDR2 from the germline V gene are LNHDA and SQIVND (reference sequence). The V end lost 8 bases, the J end lost 4 bases, and 17 bases lay between the germline ends. CDR3 nucleotide sequence: TGTGCCAGTTCGGGGGTCCCCTCCACCTATGGCTACACCTTC. Amino acids: CASSGVPSTYGYTF.

This chain uses TRBV2 with TRBJ2-6; no clear D. Germline lookup yields CDR1 SNHLY and CDR2 FYNNEI. Trimming took off 3 bases at V and 0 bases at J, with 6 bases between the two ends. The CDR3 loop spans 15 amino acids. CDR3 in amino acids: CASSDFLSGANVLTF. The CDR3 DNA sequence: TGTGCCAGCAGTGACTTTCTCTCTGGGGCCAACGTCCTGACTTTC.

The rearrangement links TRBV7-2 to TRBJ1-1; 9 nucleotides match TRBD1. The CDR3 runs to 13 residues. The V and J ends lost 5 bases and 7 bases, in that order; junction bases with no gene match: 5. In germline, CDR1 is SGHTA, CDR2 FQGNSA. Here the CDR3 reads CASSRDRAFEAFF. The CDR3 DNA is TGTGCCAGCAGCCGGGACAGGGCCTTTGAAGCTTTCTTT.

J is TRBJ2-7 and V is TRBV28; D unclear. CDR1 MDHEN and CDR2 SYDVKM come from the germline V gene. This CDR3 is 11 amino acids long. Trimming removed 4 bases at V and 6 bases at J, with 7 bases between. CDR3 loop: CASSSLREQYF. CDR3 coding DNA: TGTGCCAGCAGTTCTCTTCGCGAGCAGTACTTC.

The chain links TRBV23-1 to TRBJ1-4; D possibly corresponds to TRBD1 (5 bases). TRBV23-1 is flagged as an ORF with uncertain function. V lost 4 bases and J lost 4, with 10 bases in between. The CDR3 is 14 residues long. The DNA for the CDR3 is TGCGCCAGCAGTCGGGCAGGGATTAATGAAAAACTGTTTTTT. Its protein product is CASSRAGINEKLFF.

This clone was seen a single time. The chain has TRBV14 and TRBJ2-5; D unclear. The V end was cut by 3 bases, the J end by 5 bases, with 4 bases between. This CDR3 is 11 amino acids long. Germline assignment: CDR1 SGHDN and CDR2 FVKESK. The CDR3 DNA is TGTGCCAGCAGCCACGCGGAGACCCAGTACTTC. This codes for CASSHAETQYF. The full variable domain, in which reference TRBV14 and TRBJ2-5 provide the parts outside the CDR3, is EAGVTQFPSHSVIEKGQTVTLRCDPISGHDNLYWYRRVMGKEIKFLLHFVKESKQDESGMPNNRFLAERTGGTYSTLKVQPAELEDSGVYFCASSHAETQYFGPGTRLLVL.

V and J are TRBV5-6 and TRBJ1-4; a weak D match, TRBD1 (6 bases). The CDR3 has 14 residues. Germline assignment: CDR1 SGHDT and CDR2 YYEEEE. Between the trimmed V and J ends, which lost 5 bases and 6 bases, there was a span of 14 bases. CDR3 coding DNA: TGTGCCAGCAGAGAACAGGGTCGCGATGAAAAACTGTTTTTT. Translated, it gives CASREQGRDEKLFF.

This sequence joins TRBV6-5 and TRBJ2-7; 9 bases map to TRBD1. There are 14 residues in the CDR3. Germline V CDR1 and CDR2: MNHEY, SVGAGI. With V trimmed by 6 bases and J by 0 bases, 3 bases remained unmatched. This CDR3 reads CASSLGQGSYEQYF. In nucleotides, the CDR3 is TGTGCCAGCAGCCTGGGACAGGGCTCCTACGAGCAGTACTTC.

The gene calls are TRBV6-5 and TRBJ2-7, with TRBD2 as a possible D gene (5 bases). Germline V gene lookup returns CDR1 MNHEY and CDR2 SVGAGI. The CDR3 has 14 residues. The V gene lost 6 bases and the J gene lost 1 base, with 13 bases spanning the gap. CDR3 in DNA: TGTGCCAGCAGCCCAAGGCTAGCATCCTACGAGCAGTACTTC. Amino acids: CASSPRLASYEQYF.

This chain connects TRBV29-1 to TRBJ2-5; 12 positions agree with TRBD2. The trim removed 6 bases at V and 5 bases at J, leaving 10 bases unmatched. The CDR3 contains 15 residues. Germline CDR1 SQVTM, CDR2 ANQGSEA. CDR3 in DNA: TGCAGCGTGGCGACTAGCGGGAGAACGGAGGAGACCCAGTACTTC. This sequence encodes CSVATSGRTEETQYF.

The rearrangement uses TRBV2 and TRBJ2-1; TRBD2 aligns across 9 bases. CDR1 is SNHLY, CDR2 FYNNEI, per germline. V shed 3 bases, J shed 6 bases, and the junction held 3 bases outside the gene matches. The CDR3 length is 14 residues. CDR3 nucleotides: TGTGCCAGCAGTGAGGGCGGGAGGGCCAATGAGCAGTTCTTC. The encoded protein is CASSEGGRANEQFF.

CDR3 loop: CASSLGMGQGSGTQYF. In DNA, the CDR3 is TGTGCCAGCAGCTTAGGGATGGGACAGGGGTCAGGTACGCAGTATTTT. This chain joins TRBV11-2 and TRBJ2-3; 10 positions match TRBD1. Losses at the gene ends were 1 base for V and 8 bases for J; bases not matched to a gene: 9. Per germline, CDR1 SGHAT and CDR2 FQNNGV. CDR3 size: 16 residues.

The genes are TRBV19 and TRBJ2-3; 11 positions agree with TRBD2. Germline V gene data show CDR1 as LNHDA and CDR2 as SQIVND (reference sequence). The CDR3 sequence is 14 residues long. J gave up 3 bases and V 5 bases, and 1 base lay outside the gene matches. CDR3 sequence reads: CASSLAGGTDTQYF. In nucleotides, the CDR3 is TGTGCCAGTAGTCTAGCGGGAGGAACAGATACGCAGTATTTT. Using reference TRBV19 and TRBJ2-3 for the parts outside the CDR3, the full variable domain is DGGITQSPKYLFRKEGQNVTLSCEQNLNHDAMYWYRQDPGQGLRLIYYSQIVNDFQKGDIAEGYSVSREKKESFPLTVTSAQKNPTAFYLCASSLAGGTDTQYFGPGTRLTVL.

The chain links TRBV7-9 to TRBJ1-1, with no clear D. Deletions cut 5 bases from V and 6 bases from J, with 7 bases between. Per the germline V gene, CDR1 is SEHNR and CDR2 is FQNEAQ (reference sequence). This CDR3 region has 11 residues. The CDR3 sequence is CASSPVAEAFF. DNA of the CDR3: TGTGCCAGCAGCCCGGTGGCTGAAGCTTTCTTT.

This chain links TRBV5-1 with TRBJ1-6; D is unclear. Trimming stripped 5 bases from V and 6 bases from J, with 15 bases between. Germline V lookup: CDR1 SGHRS, CDR2 YFSETQ. This CDR3 is 15 amino acids long. As DNA, the CDR3 is TGCGCCAGCAGTAAAAGTCCAGGCTCTAATTCACCCCTCCACTTT. This encodes CASSKSPGSNSPLHF.

J is TRBJ2-1 and V is TRBV6-5; 7 nucleotides line up with TRBD2. Trimming cost V 2 bases and J 7 bases; bases outside gene matches: 2. Germline V gene data show CDR1 as MNHEY and CDR2 as SVGAGI. This CDR3 contains 13 residues. The CDR3 sequence is CASSYGAGNEQFF. The DNA of the CDR3 is TGTGCCAGCAGTTACGGAGCGGGGAATGAGCAGTTCTTC.